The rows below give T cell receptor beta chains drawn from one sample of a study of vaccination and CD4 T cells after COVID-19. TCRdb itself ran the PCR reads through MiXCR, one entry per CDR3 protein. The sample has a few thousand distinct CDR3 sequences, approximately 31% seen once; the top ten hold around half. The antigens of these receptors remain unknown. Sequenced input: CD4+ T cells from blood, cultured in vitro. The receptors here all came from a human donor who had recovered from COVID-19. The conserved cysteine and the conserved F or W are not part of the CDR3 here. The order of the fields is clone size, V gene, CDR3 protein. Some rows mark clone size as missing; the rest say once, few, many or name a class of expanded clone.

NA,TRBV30,AWSDGSSYEQY
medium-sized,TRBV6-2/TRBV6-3,ASSAGQILQVQY
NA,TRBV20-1,SGGRGTRTQY
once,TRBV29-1,SVEASTDTQY
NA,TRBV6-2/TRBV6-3,ASSLPAGYARETQY
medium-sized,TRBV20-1,SASRSGNTGELF
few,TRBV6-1,ATPSTRKRYSNQPQH
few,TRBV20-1,SARVFNTQY
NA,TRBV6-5,ASSYVGVDTGELF
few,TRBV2,ASSTTDTQY
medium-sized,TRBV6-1,ASRKAGDHGEQY
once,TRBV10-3,AISERGASEAF
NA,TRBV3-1,ASSPRTSSGNTIY
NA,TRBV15,ATSREVSYEQY
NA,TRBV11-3,ASSLGGTGRNTEAF
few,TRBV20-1,SASAGMGTDTQY
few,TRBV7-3,ASSLTGEVYNEQF
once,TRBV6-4,ASSETQGRDTEAF